This T cell receptor beta chain was identified during a study of blood T cell repertoires in COVID-19. Study information: T cells, B-cell-depleted T cells, or PBMCs supplied cDNA or gDNA.

Trimming took 0 bases from V and 5 from J; bases not matched to a gene: 3. Looked up from germline, CDR1 is SQVTM and CDR2 is ANQGSEA. The CDR3 is 14 amino acids. Generated by immunoSEQ multiplex PCR, the TCRdb table keeps only in-frame clones and is missing some. The sample holds 100,000 to 150,000 clones, around 89% seen once. The specimen was peripheral blood. This rearrangement joins TRBV29-1 to TRBJ1-4; 7 bases match TRBD1. This sequence was found in a man in his fifties or sixties with active or convalescent COVID-19. CDR3 sequence: CSVEDPRGNEKLFF. CDR3 DNA: TGCAGCGTTGAAGATCCCAGGGGGAATGAAAAACTGTTTTTT. Together with reference TRBV29-1 and TRBJ1-4, the CDR3 gives the full variable domain: SAVISQKPSRDICQRGTSLTIQCQVDSQVTMMFWYRQQPGQSLTLIATANQGSEATYESGFVIDKFPISRPNLTFSTLTVSNMSPEDSSIYLCSVEDPRGNEKLFFGSGTQLSVL.